This T cell receptor beta chain was identified in a study of blood T cell repertoires in COVID-19. About the study: The analysed material was cDNA or gDNA that came from T cells, B-cell-depleted T cells, or PBMCs.

The CDR3 sequence is 17 residues long. The junction had 7 bases not matched to a gene; V was cut back by 4 bases and J by 0 bases. Looked up from germline, CDR1 is MNHEY and CDR2 is SMNVEV (reference sequence). Original analysis: Reference gene primer amplification gave estimated nucleated cell counts. Only in-frame clones appear in the TCRdb table, and some are missing; sequencing was by immunoSEQ multiplex PCR. That table is the source of V, J and clone size, and D and trimming were worked out from the DNA. Here the sample spans 65,000 to 75,000 clones, roughly 74% being singletons. This clone was detected a few times.

Specimen: peripheral blood. The sequence was obtained from a human donor in a cohort sampled during active COVID-19. The V gene is TRBV27, the J gene TRBJ2-1, with 9 nucleotides matching TRBD2. DNA for the CDR3: TGTGCCAGCAGTTCCCCGGGACTAGCAGGCTCCTACAATGAGCAGTTCTTC. This translates into CASSSPGLAGSYNEQFF.